Each of the 32 T cell receptor beta chains below was sequenced from the same sample in a study of T-cell reconstitution after alpha-beta-depleted transplantation in children. Unique molecular identifiers were incorporated when the TCRbeta library was constructed. Using its own MiXCR run on the PCR reads, TCRdb lists one record per CDR3 protein. The top ten clones hold about 35% of a sample with 500,000 to 750,000 distinct CDR3 sequences, about a quarter of them seen once. This specimen consisted of PBMCs, obtained before TCRalphabeta/CD19-depleted stem cell transplant. The receptors were gathered from a boy less than two years old with Wiskott-Aldrich syndrome, due to receive a stem cell transplant.

This sequence joins TRBV20-1 and TRBJ2-5, with 8 bases aligning to TRBD1. With V trimmed by 6 bases and J by 5 bases, 8 bases remained unmatched. This CDR3 region has 13 residues. Germline V gives CDR1 DFQATT, CDR2 SNEGSKA (reference sequence). CDR3 nucleotides: TGCAGTGCACCTAGGACAGGGACGGAGACCCAGTACTTC. Translated, it gives CSAPRTGTETQYF.

This rearrangement joins TRBV24-1 to TRBJ2-2; tentatively, D is TRBD1 (5 bases). The V and J ends lost 3 bases and 4 bases respectively, with 14 bases between them. The CDR3 length is 16 residues. Germline CDR1 reads KGHDR; CDR2 reads SFDVKD. CDR3: CATSDLGRVGTGELFF. As DNA, the CDR3 is TGTGCCACCAGTGATCTGGGCAGGGTCGGCACCGGGGAGCTGTTTTTT.

The V gene is TRBV7-9, the J gene TRBJ2-3; 10 nucleotides agree with TRBD2. Per the germline V gene, CDR1 is SEHNR and CDR2 is FQNEAQ (reference sequence). V lost 4 bases and J lost 10; bases outside the gene matches: 5. The CDR3 runs 13 residues. This chain's CDR3 is CASSSLLAGAQYF. CDR3 bases: TGTGCCAGCAGCTCTCTTCTAGCGGGAGCGCAGTATTTT.

The V gene is TRBV28, the J gene TRBJ2-7; D gene uncertain. Germline lookup yields CDR1 MDHEN and CDR2 SYDVKM. The V and J ends lost 2 bases and 4 bases respectively, with 21 bases between them. This CDR3 has 17 amino acids. CDR3 in DNA: TGTGCCAGCAGTTTAGTGGCACGTAAATTCCGCTCGTACGAGCAGTACTTC. Its protein product is CASSLVARKFRSYEQYF.

This clonotype occurred a few times. The chain recombines TRBV6-6 with TRBJ1-1; 8 bases agree with TRBD1. CDR3 size: 11 residues. The trim removed 6 bases at V and 8 bases at J, leaving 2 bases unmatched. Germline lookup yields CDR1 MNHNY and CDR2 SVGAGI (reference sequence). CDR3 residues: CASRDREEAFF. In DNA, the CDR3 is TGTGCCAGCAGGGACAGGGAGGAAGCTTTCTTT.

The gene calls are TRBV19 and TRBJ1-2; no clear D gene. V was trimmed by 9 bases and J by 2 bases, leaving 19 bases between them. The CDR3 is 15 amino acids. The germline gives CDR1 LNHDA, CDR2 SQIVND (reference sequence). In DNA, the CDR3 is TGTGCCAGCGAGCCGTCCGGGGTCCGGAACTATGGCTACACCTTC. Protein product: CASEPSGVRNYGYTF.

V gene TRBV18 combines with J gene TRBJ2-7; TRBD2 aligns across 13 bases. CDR3 length equals 14 residues. Germline V gene sequence: CDR1 KGHSH, CDR2 LQKENI. The J segment lost 7 bases and the V segment lost 4 bases, leaving 4 bases of the junction unmatched. CDR3 coding DNA: TGTGCCAGCTCACGTGAGACTAGCGGGAGGGAGCAGTACTTC. This sequence encodes CASSRETSGREQYF. Variable domain in full (rest from reference TRBV18 and TRBJ2-7): NAGVMQNPRHLVRRRGQEARLRCSPMKGHSHVYWYRQLPEEGLKFMVYLQKENIIDESGMPKERFSAEFPKEGPSILRIQQVVRGDSAAYFCASSRETSGREQYFGPGTRLTVT.

This clonotype was seen a handful of times. The chain recombines TRBV4-1 with TRBJ2-7; no definite D call. The germline gives CDR1 MGHRA, CDR2 YSYEKL. V was clipped by 4 bases and J by 2 bases, with 15 bases between them. There are 15 residues in the CDR3. In DNA, the CDR3 is TGCGCCAGCAGCCCCCGGGCCCCTGGACCCTACGAGCAGTACTTC. Translated: CASSPRAPGPYEQYF.

The V gene is TRBV4-2, the J gene TRBJ2-7, with 10 bases matching TRBD2. Per the germline V gene, CDR1 is LGHNA and CDR2 is YNFKEQ. V dropped 1 base and J dropped 6; count of bases not matched to a gene: 6. The CDR3 totals 15 residues. In DNA, the CDR3 is TGTGCCAGCAGCCAAGCCCTCCAGCGGGAGGGCGAGCAGTACTTC. Translation: CASSQALQREGEQYF.

The V and J genes are TRBV5-5 and TRBJ1-2; possibly TRBD1 for D (5 bases). From germline, CDR1 is SGHKS and CDR2 YYEKEE (reference sequence). V dropped 3 bases and J dropped 4 bases, with 13 bases sitting between them. The CDR3 has 14 residues. CDR3: CASSWGRVGYGYTF. The CDR3 DNA reads TGTGCCAGCAGCTGGGGACGGGTTGGCTATGGCTACACCTTC. Filled out from reference TRBV5-5 and TRBJ1-2, the complete variable domain reads DAGVTQSPTHLIKTRGQQVTLRCSPISGHKSVSWYQQVLGQGPQFIFQYYEKEERGRGNFPDRFSARQFPNYSSELNVNALLLGDSALYLCASSWGRVGYGYTFGSGTRLTVV.

This clonotype was observed a few times. The chain joins TRBV2 to TRBJ2-1, with a weak D call TRBD2 (6 bases). Trimming shortened V by 6 bases and J by 1 base, and 13 bases separated the two germline ends. The germline CDR1 and CDR2 sequences are SNHLY and FYNNEI. This CDR3 region has 15 residues. The CDR3 reads CASSQLASSYNEQFF. The CDR3 nucleotides are TGTGCCAGCAGCCAACTAGCTTCGTCCTACAATGAGCAGTTCTTC.

In this sample, this clonotype turned up a few times. This sequence joins TRBV5-1 and TRBJ2-7; no definite D call. This CDR3 has 14 amino acids. The V end was cut by 0 bases, the J end by 6 bases, with 13 bases between. CDR1 and CDR2 (germline): SGHRS, YFSETQ. The CDR3 protein is CASSLENWGTEQYF. The CDR3 DNA follows: TGCGCCAGCAGCTTGGAAAACTGGGGTACCGAGCAGTACTTC.

This clonotype appeared a few times. The chain uses TRBV7-9 and TRBJ2-3; D call uncertain. This CDR3 contains 14 residues. The germline V gene encodes CDR1 SEHNR and CDR2 FQNEAQ (reference sequence). V shed 1 base and J shed 3 bases, with 8 bases lying between them. The CDR3 nucleotides are TGTGCCAGCAGCTTAGACCACCTTACAGATACGCAGTATTTT. This codes for CASSLDHLTDTQYF.

This clonotype was observed a few times. This CDR3 reads CASSRAGSSYEQYF. The CDR3 coding sequence is TGTGCCAGTAGCAGAGCGGGGAGCTCCTACGAGCAGTACTTC. The chain joins TRBV19 to TRBJ2-7, with 7 bases that match TRBD2. This CDR3 is built from 14 residues. From germline, CDR1 is LNHDA and CDR2 SQIVND (reference sequence). Germline trimming cut 6 bases from V and 0 bases from J; bases unmatched to any gene: 5.

In its sample, this clonotype was seen a few times. The chain employs TRBV3-1 and TRBJ2-5; D remains unclear. The ends were cut back, 0 bases at V and 6 bases at J, with 11 bases in the middle. The germline V gene encodes CDR1 LGHDT and CDR2 YNNKEL (reference sequence). This CDR3 has 14 amino acids. CDR3 loop: CASSQDLKLKTQYF. The CDR3 nucleotides read TGTGCCAGCAGCCAAGATCTAAAATTAAAGACCCAGTACTTC.

The rearrangement uses TRBV5-1 and TRBJ2-1; D call uncertain. Trimming pared 0 bases from V and 4 bases from J, leaving 11 bases between. The CDR3 has 15 amino acids. Germline V gives CDR1 SGHRS, CDR2 YFSETQ. This chain's CDR3 is CASSLVQERYNEQFF. The CDR3 DNA follows: TGCGCCAGCAGCTTGGTTCAGGAGAGGTACAATGAGCAGTTCTTC.

The rearrangement links TRBV27 to TRBJ2-7, with D possibly being TRBD1 or TRBD2 (6 bases each). CDR1 and CDR2 (germline): MNHEY, SMNVEV (reference sequence). The CDR3 covers 12 residues. Between the trimmed V and J ends, which lost 3 bases and 6 bases, there was a span of 9 bases. The CDR3, as DNA: TGTGCCAGCAGTTTTGGAGGGGGCGAGCAGTACTTC. Translation: CASSFGGGEQYF.

The chain carries TRBV29-1 and TRBJ1-5; no reliable D call. Trimming shortened V by 2 bases and J by 4 bases, and 6 bases separated the two germline ends. The CDR3 contains 12 residues. Germline assignment: CDR1 SQVTM and CDR2 ANQGSEA. The CDR3 is CSVERSNQPQHF. The CDR3 coding sequence is TGCAGCGTTGAACGGTCGAATCAGCCCCAGCATTTT.

This chain uses TRBV4-1 with TRBJ2-7; D remains ambiguous. The V end was cut by 4 bases, the J end by 0 bases, with 19 bases between. Germline CDR1 reads MGHRA; CDR2 reads YSYEKL. The CDR3 is made up of 17 amino acids. CDR3 loop: CASSPPETSSSSYEQYF. DNA of the CDR3: TGCGCCAGCAGCCCGCCCGAGACTTCGTCCAGCTCCTACGAGCAGTACTTC.

The chain employs TRBV5-6 and TRBJ1-1; tentative D call: TRBD1 (6 bases). The V gene lost 8 bases and the J gene lost 4 bases, with 21 bases spanning the gap. Germline V gives CDR1 SGHDT, CDR2 YYEEEE. This CDR3 has 15 amino acids. DNA of the CDR3: TGTGCCAGTAGTACAGGGAGAGGGAGCGGCACTGAAGCTTTCTTT. Translated: CASSTGRGSGTEAFF.

The chain employs TRBV10-3 and TRBJ2-1, with 13 nucleotides matching TRBD2. Germline CDR1 is ENHRY and CDR2 is SYGVKD. Unmatched junction bases numbered 4, after V lost 6 bases and J lost 8 bases. The length of the CDR3 is 14 residues. The CDR3 loop is CAISRTSGSYEQFF. The DNA for the CDR3 is TGTGCCATCAGCAGGACTAGCGGGAGTTATGAGCAGTTCTTC.

The chain uses TRBV5-5 and TRBJ2-7, with D possibly being TRBD1 or TRBD2 (5 bases each). Germline V lookup: CDR1 SGHKS, CDR2 YYEKEE (reference sequence). Trimming left V 3 bases short and J 2 bases short, with 9 bases between. The CDR3 totals 13 residues. The CDR3 nucleotides read TGTGCCAGCAGCTCACCGGGACCCTACGAGCAGTACTTC. Its protein is CASSSPGPYEQYF.

J is TRBJ2-7 and V is TRBV9; the match to TRBD2 covers 8 bases. CDR3 size: 15 residues. Germline CDR1 is SGDLS and CDR2 is YYNGEE. J was trimmed by 4 bases and V by 0 bases; bases with no gene match: 6. The CDR3 is CASSVEASGRYEQYF. The CDR3 DNA sequence: TGTGCCAGCAGCGTAGAGGCTAGCGGGCGATACGAGCAGTACTTC.

CDR3 amino acids: CASSSGRPGNTIYF. CDR3 DNA sequence: TGTGCCAGCAGCTCCGGGAGGCCTGGAAACACCATATATTTT. This chain joins TRBV7-2 and TRBJ1-3; D unclear. Germline values: CDR1 SGHTA, CDR2 FQGNSA. V lost 4 bases and J 2 bases, leaving 9 bases between the germline ends. CDR3 size: 14 residues. The full variable domain, rest sourced from reference TRBV7-2 and TRBJ1-3, is GAGVSQSPSNKVTEKGKDVELRCDPISGHTALYWYRQSLGQGLEFLIYFQGNSAPDKSGLPSDRFSAERTGGSVSTLTIQRTQQEDSAVYLCASSSGRPGNTIYFGEGSWLTVV.

This clonotype was detected only a few times. J is TRBJ1-1 and V is TRBV20-1, with D unresolved. The CDR3 consists of 14 residues. Germline CDR1 DFQATT, CDR2 SNEGSKA (reference sequence). With 6 bases removed from V and 0 bases from J, the gap between germline ends came to 14 bases. CDR3: CSAPRPGMNTEAFF. The DNA of the CDR3 is TGCAGTGCCCCACGACCGGGGATGAACACTGAAGCTTTCTTT.

The chain couples TRBV19 to TRBJ2-7; TRBD2 aligns across 10 bases. The V segment lost 7 bases and the J segment 5 bases; nucleotides outside the gene matches: 14. Germline lookup yields CDR1 LNHDA and CDR2 SQIVND (reference sequence). The CDR3 loop spans 16 amino acids. The CDR3 nucleotides are TGTGCCAGTACCCCGACTAGCGGGTGGCCTCGGAACGAGCAGTACTTC. It codes for CASTPTSGWPRNEQYF.

This clonotype was found a few times. The genes are TRBV5-1 and TRBJ2-4; weak D call: TRBD1 (5 bases). The germline gives CDR1 SGHRS, CDR2 YFSETQ. The CDR3 contains 13 residues. The V gene lost 4 bases and the J gene lost 5 bases, with 10 bases spanning the gap. The CDR3 loop reads CASSHGQQNIQYF. DNA for the CDR3: TGCGCCAGCAGCCATGGACAACAAAACATTCAGTACTTC.

Only a few counts were recorded for this clonotype. V is TRBV30 and J is TRBJ1-5, with 9 nucleotides matching TRBD1. Germline lookup yields CDR1 GTSNPN and CDR2 SVGIG (reference sequence). J gave up 9 bases and V 5 bases, and 5 bases lay outside the gene matches. The CDR3 spans 12 residues. The CDR3 protein is CAWRDRVGPQHF. CDR3 DNA: TGTGCCTGGCGGGACAGGGTTGGGCCCCAGCATTTT. Variable domain in full (rest from reference TRBV30 and TRBJ1-5): SQTIHQWPATLVQPVGSPLSLECTVEGTSNPNLYWYRQAAGRGLQLLFYSVGIGQISSEVPQNLSASRPQDRQFILSSKKLLLSDSGFYLCAWRDRVGPQHFGDGTRLSIL.

For this clonotype: One end of the junction fails to match germline, which may point to a read error. V usage is TRBV15 and J usage is TRBJ1-6; 11 nucleotides line up with TRBD1. Germline assignment: CDR1 LNHNV and CDR2 YYDKDF (reference sequence). This CDR3 comprises 15 residues. CDR3 sequence reads: CAISSRTGGVGPLHF. The CDR3 nucleotides are TGTGCCATCAGCAGCCGGACAGGGGGCGTGGGACCCCTCCACTTT.

This clonotype has just a few counts. This chain connects TRBV12-3 or TRBV12-4 to TRBJ2-1; 7 bases align to TRBD1. This CDR3 comprises 17 residues. V dropped 3 bases and J dropped 5; count of bases not matched to a gene: 13. CDR3: CASSFFLNDRDNNEQFF. CDR3 nucleotides: TGTGCCAGCAGTTTTTTTCTGAACGACAGGGACAACAATGAGCAGTTCTTC.

V is TRBV10-3 and J is TRBJ2-5, with TRBD2 matching over 14 bases. V was clipped by 0 bases and J by 0 bases; unmatched bases: 6. Germline V gene data show CDR1 as ENHRY and CDR2 as SYGVKD. The CDR3 totals 19 residues. The CDR3: CAISESRTTSGRDQETQYF. For the CDR3, the DNA is TGTGCCATCAGTGAGTCCAGAACGACTAGCGGGAGGGACCAAGAGACCCAGTACTTC.

This clonotype was counted only a few times. The rearrangement uses TRBV5-1 and TRBJ1-4, with 9 bases identical to TRBD1. The CDR3 is 15 amino acids. Germline assignment: CDR1 SGHRS and CDR2 YFSETQ. The J segment lost 6 bases and the V segment lost 0 bases, leaving 3 bases of the junction unmatched. CDR3 loop: CASSLDRGRHEKLFF. The CDR3, as DNA: TGCGCCAGCAGCTTGGACAGGGGGCGGCATGAAAAACTGTTTTTT.